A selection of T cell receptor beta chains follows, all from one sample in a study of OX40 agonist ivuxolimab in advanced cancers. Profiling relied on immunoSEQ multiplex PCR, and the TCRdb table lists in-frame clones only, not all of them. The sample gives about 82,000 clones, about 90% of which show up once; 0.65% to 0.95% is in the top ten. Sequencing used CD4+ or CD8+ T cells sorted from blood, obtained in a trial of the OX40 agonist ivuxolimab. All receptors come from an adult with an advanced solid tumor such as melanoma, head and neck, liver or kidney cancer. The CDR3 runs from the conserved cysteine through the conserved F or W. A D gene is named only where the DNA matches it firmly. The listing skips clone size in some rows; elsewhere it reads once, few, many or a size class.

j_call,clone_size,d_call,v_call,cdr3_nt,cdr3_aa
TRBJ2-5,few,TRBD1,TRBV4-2,TGTGCCAGCAGCCAAGCCCGGGGACAGGGTACGACCCAGTACTTC,CASSQARGQGTTQYF
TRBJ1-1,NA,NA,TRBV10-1,TGCGCCAGCCTTTTCCGGGGATCCGGAATGAACACTGAAGCTTTCTTT,CASLFRGSGMNTEAFF
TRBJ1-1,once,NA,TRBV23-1,TGCGCCAGCAGTCAAGACAGAATGAACACTGAAGCTTTCTTT,CASSQDRMNTEAFF
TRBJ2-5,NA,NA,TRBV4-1,TGCGCCAGCAGCCTTGGCCGGGTCCAAGAGACCCAGTACTTC,CASSLGRVQETQYF
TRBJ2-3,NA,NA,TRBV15,TGTGCCACCAGCAGAGGGTCTAGTGATACGCAGTATTTT,CATSRGSSDTQYF
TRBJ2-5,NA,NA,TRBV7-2,TGTGCCAGCACCCGGGGGATTTTGGAGACCCAGTACTTC,CASTRGILETQYF
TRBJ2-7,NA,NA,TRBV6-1,TGTGCCAGCAGTGACTTACACGAGCAGTACTTC,CASSDLHEQYF
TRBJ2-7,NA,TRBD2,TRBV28,TGTGCCAGCAGAGGTTCACGGGGGGAGCGGGAGATTAGGTACGAGCAGTACTTC,CASRGSRGEREIRYEQYF
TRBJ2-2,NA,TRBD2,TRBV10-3,TGTGCCATCAGTGGGAGCCGACTAGCGGGAGGGATTACCGGGGAGCTGTTTTTT,CAISGSRLAGGITGELFF
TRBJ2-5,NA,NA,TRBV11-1,TGTGCCAGCAGCTTAGGGCGGCAAGAGACCCAGTACTTC,CASSLGRQETQYF
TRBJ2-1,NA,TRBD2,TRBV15,TGTGCCACCAGCAGCATGGGACTAGCGGGAGGCACCTCCTACAATGAGCAGTTCTTC,CATSSMGLAGGTSYNEQFF
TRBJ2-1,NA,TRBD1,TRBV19,TGTGCCAGTAGTATCCCAGGGGCAGGGGGCTACAATGAGCAGTTCTTC,CASSIPGAGGYNEQFF
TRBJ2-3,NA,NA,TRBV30,TGTGCCTGGACTCAGGTTAGCACAGATACGCAGTATTTT,CAWTQVSTDTQYF
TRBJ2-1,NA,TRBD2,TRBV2,TGTGCCAGCAGTGAAGTGGGAGGGCCTTACAATGAGCAGTTCTTC,CASSEVGGPYNEQFF
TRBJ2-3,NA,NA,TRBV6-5,TGTGCCAGCAGTCAGAGAAGTGGTAGCACAGATACGCAGTATTTT,CASSQRSGSTDTQYF
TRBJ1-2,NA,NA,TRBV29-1,TGCAGCGTTGAAGGAGGCTACACCTTC,CSVEGGYTF
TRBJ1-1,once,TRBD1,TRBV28,TGTGCCAGCAGCCCCGGTGGACAGGCGCCTGAAGCTTTCTTT,CASSPGGQAPEAFF
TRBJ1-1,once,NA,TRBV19,TGTGCCAGTAGTAAGGGACAGAACACTGAAGCTTTCTTT,CASSKGQNTEAFF
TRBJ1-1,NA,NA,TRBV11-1,TGTGCCAGCGAACTTATAACCGGTCTCACTGAAGCTTTCTTT,CASELITGLTEAFF
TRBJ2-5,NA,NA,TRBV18,TGTGCCAGCACGAAAATGACGGACTCGAAGACCCAGTACTTC,CASTKMTDSKTQYF
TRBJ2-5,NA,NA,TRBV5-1,TGCGCCAGCAGCTTCCTGGACCCAGCCGGCGAGACCCAGTACTTC,CASSFLDPAGETQYF
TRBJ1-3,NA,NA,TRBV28,TGTGCCAGCAGTTTTCCGGGGGGGGGAAACACCATATATTTT,CASSFPGGGNTIYF
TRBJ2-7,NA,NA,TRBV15,TGTGCCACCAGCAGGTTTGAGGTCCTGGGTGAGCAGTACTTC,CATSRFEVLGEQYF
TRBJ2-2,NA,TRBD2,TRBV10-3,TGTGCCATCAGTGAACTGGCGGGAGTCGGCACCGGGGAGCTGTTTTTT,CAISELAGVGTGELFF
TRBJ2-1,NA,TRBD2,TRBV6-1,TGTGCCAGCAGTAGCGGGAGGAGCTCCTACAATGAGCAGTTCTTC,CASSSGRSSYNEQFF
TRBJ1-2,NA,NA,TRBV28,TGTGCCAGCAGTTTAATTCCTAACTATGGCTACACCTTC,CASSLIPNYGYTF
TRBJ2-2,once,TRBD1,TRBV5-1,TGCGCCAGCAGCTTGGGTCAGGGGGCTCGGACCGGGGAGCTGTTTTTT,CASSLGQGARTGELFF
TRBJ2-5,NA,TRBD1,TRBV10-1,TGCGCCAGCAGTGAGTCGGACAGGGATCGGGAGACCCAGTACTTC,CASSESDRDRETQYF
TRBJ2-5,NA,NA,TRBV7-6,TGTGCCAGCAGTAGGGACCGCTTGGCCCAGTACTTC,CASSRDRLAQYF
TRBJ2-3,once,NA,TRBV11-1,TGTGCCAGCAGCTTCGACAGGACTACGCAGTATTTT,CASSFDRTTQYF
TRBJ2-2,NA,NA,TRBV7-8,TGTGCCAGCAGGGACAGGGAGGGCACCGGGGAGCTGTTTTTT,CASRDREGTGELFF
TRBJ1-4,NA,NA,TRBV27,TGTGCCAGCAGTTCGAAGGGGGGAAAACTGTTTTTT,CASSSKGGKLFF
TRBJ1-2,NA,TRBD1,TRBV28,TGTGCCAGCAGTTTCGGGACAGGGGGGTACGTGCGGGGCTACACCTTC,CASSFGTGGYVRGYTF
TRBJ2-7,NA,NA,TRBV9,TGTGCCAGCAGCCCTTGGGGAGGGGGGTCCTACGAGCAGTACTTC,CASSPWGGGSYEQYF
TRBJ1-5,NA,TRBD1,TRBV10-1,TGCGCCAGCAGTGAGAGTGGCAGGGGGTGGAATCAGCCCCAGCATTTT,CASSESGRGWNQPQHF
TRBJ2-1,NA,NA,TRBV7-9,TGTGCCAGCAGCTTCAGGGCTGAGCAGTTCTTC,CASSFRAEQFF
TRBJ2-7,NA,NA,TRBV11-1,TGTGCCAGCAGCTTGTCTGCAGGTCGCTACGAGCAGTACTTC,CASSLSAGRYEQYF
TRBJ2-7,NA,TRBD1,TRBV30,TGTGCCTGGGGGACAGTACCAACGCAGTACTTC,CAWGTVPTQYF
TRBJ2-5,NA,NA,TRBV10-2,TGCGCCAGCAGTCGGGACTCCCAAGAGACCCAGTACTTC,CASSRDSQETQYF
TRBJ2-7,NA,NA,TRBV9,TGTGCCAGCAGCGTCAGCGACAACTCCTACGAGCAGTACTTC,CASSVSDNSYEQYF
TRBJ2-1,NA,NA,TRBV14,TGTGCCAGCAGCCAGTCGACTAGTGCGGCGAGGGGTGAGCAGTTCTTC,CASSQSTSAARGEQFF
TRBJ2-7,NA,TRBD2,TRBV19,TGTGCCAGTAGTATAGCGGGAGGCCCCCCCTACGAGCAGTACTTC,CASSIAGGPPYEQYF
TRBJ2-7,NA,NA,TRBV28,TGTGCCAGCAGCCCGTTAGGGTTCGAGCAGTACTTC,CASSPLGFEQYF
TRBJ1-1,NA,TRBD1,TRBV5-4,TGTGCCAGCAGCTACAGGGGGGCGAACACTGAAGCTTTCTTT,CASSYRGANTEAFF
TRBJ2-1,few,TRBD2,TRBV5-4,TGTGCCAGCAGCTCAGTAAGCGGGAGGGACAATGAGCAGTTCTTC,CASSSVSGRDNEQFF
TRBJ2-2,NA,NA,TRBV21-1,TGTGCCAGCAAACCGGTGTGCACCGGGGAGCTGTTTTTT,CASKPVCTGELFF
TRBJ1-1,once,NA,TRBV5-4,TGTGCCAGCAGAGGGGAGGGGAGGGGTACTGAAGCTTTCTTT,CASRGEGRGTEAFF
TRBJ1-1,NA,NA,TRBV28,TGTGCCAGCGATACCTATGGGAACACTGAAGCTTTCTTT,CASDTYGNTEAFF
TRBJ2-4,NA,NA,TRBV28,TGTGCCAGCAGTGGGTTCGAGCAGTCACTAGCCAAAAACATTCAGTACTTC,CASSGFEQSLAKNIQYF
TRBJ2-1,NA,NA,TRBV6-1,TGTGCCAGCAGTGACCCGACAGGCCGCTCCTACAATGAGCAGTTCTTC,CASSDPTGRSYNEQFF
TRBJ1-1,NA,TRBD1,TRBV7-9,TGTGCCAGCAGCTTAGCCCCGGGACAGGGGCACACTGAAGCTTTCTTT,CASSLAPGQGHTEAFF
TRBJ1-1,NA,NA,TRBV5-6,TGTGCCAGCAGCTTGGTTCCCACTGCCCTACCAAATGAAGCTTTCTTT,CASSLVPTALPNEAFF
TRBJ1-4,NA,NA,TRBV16,TGTGCCAGCAGCCCGACAACTACTAATGAAAAACTGTTTTTT,CASSPTTTNEKLFF
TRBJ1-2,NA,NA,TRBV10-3,TGTGCCATCAGTGTGTCGGAATATGGCTACACCTTC,CAISVSEYGYTF
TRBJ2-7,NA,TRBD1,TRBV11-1,TGTGCCAGCAGCTTAATGACAGGGGGCTTGAGCTCCTACGAGCAGTACTTC,CASSLMTGGLSSYEQYF